The 14 T cell receptor beta chains reported below all come from one sample, sequenced in a study of T cells in women clearing cervical HPV infection. Here immunoSEQ multiplex PCR was the method, and the copy in TCRdb shows in-frame clones only, minus some. With 20,000 to 25,000 clones in the sample, the ten largest clones hold 9.5% to 15%. Material: blood buffy coat. The receptors come from a woman between 18 and 69 years old with a cervical HPV16 infection that either progressed to CIN3+ or cleared (not recorded which).

Concerning this clone itself: The sequenced fragment ends 3 residues before the CDR3 boundary, so the rest is inferred from the germline J gene. This chain connects TRBV19 to TRBJ1-2, with D possibly TRBD1 on 5 matching bases. CDR1 LNHDA and CDR2 SQIVND come from the germline V gene (reference sequence). The CDR3 sequence is 14 residues long. Partial CDR3 DNA: TGTGCCAGTAGTATAGGGCAGGGAGTAGATACC. Translation gives CASSIGQGVDT. The full-length CDR3 reads as CASSIGQGVDTYTF. Full variable domain (remainder filled in from reference TRBV19 and TRBJ1-2): DGGITQSPKYLFRKEGQNVTLSCEQNLNHDAMYWYRQDPGQGLRLIYYSQIVNDFQKGDIAEGYSVSREKKESFPLTVTSAQKNPTAFYLCASSIGQGVDTYTFGSGTRLTVV.

Remarks on this clone: The read terminates 3 residues before the CDR3 end, so the remaining end is supplied by the germline J gene. The gene calls are TRBV10-3 and TRBJ2-3, with 7 bases matching TRBD1. The V and J ends lost 5 bases and 6 bases, in that order; junction bases with no gene match: 5. The CDR3 extends over 13 amino acids. CDR1 is ENHRY and CDR2 is SYGVKD in the germline V gene. The CDR3: CAISSKQGDTQYF. Incomplete CDR3 DNA: TGTGCCATCAGTTCTAAACAGGGGGATACG.

As to this clone: One junction end does not reproduce the germline sequence, and a read error may be involved. The read finishes 3 residues shy of the CDR3 end, and the germline J gene is used to complete it. The chain is built from TRBV4-2 and TRBJ1-3, with 8 bases identical to TRBD1. Per germline, CDR1 LGHNA and CDR2 YNFKEQ. This CDR3 has 16 residues. The CDR3 bases that were read are TGCGCCAGCAGCCAAGTAACAGGGGGAGCTGGAAACACC. Its translation is CASSQVTGGAGNT. The complete CDR3 protein is CASSQVTGGAGNTIYF.

As to this clone: The sequence runs out 3 residues before the end of the CDR3; the remainder is reconstructed from the germline J gene. V gene TRBV2 combines with J gene TRBJ1-1; D remains ambiguous. Germline V gives CDR1 SNHLY, CDR2 FYNNEI. V lost 3 bases and J 0 bases, leaving 14 bases between the germline ends. The CDR3 covers 16 residues. The CDR3 DNA, read in part, is TGTGCCAGCAGTGATTCGCCAGTAGCTATGAACACTGAA. It codes for CASSDSPVAMNTE. The CDR3, in full, reads CASSDSPVAMNTEAFF.

For this clone: From the germline J gene comes the end of the CDR3, since the read stops 3 residues before it. This chain links TRBV30 with TRBJ2-2; 7 nucleotides agree with TRBD1. Germline V gene data show CDR1 as GTSNPN and CDR2 as SVGIG (reference sequence). This CDR3 has 14 residues. The CDR3 is CAGTLGQSNEKLFF. The sequenced CDR3 bases are TGTGCCGGAACATTGGGACAGTCTAATGAAAAG.

Regarding this clone: The DNA ends 3 residues before the CDR3 does, and the rest of the CDR3 is filled in from the germline J gene. The chain uses TRBV20-1 and TRBJ1-1; a weak D match, TRBD1 (5 bases). The CDR3 is 16 amino acids. The germline CDR1 and CDR2 sequences are DFQATT and SNEGSKA (reference sequence). V dropped 0 bases and J dropped 1 base, with 15 bases sitting between them. CDR3: CSARDRVRGPNTEAFF. The sequenced CDR3 bases are TGCAGTGCTAGAGATCGGGTGAGGGGCCCGAACACTGAA.

Comments on this clone: The missing CDR3 end, 3 residues past where the read stops, is filled in from the germline J gene. The chain uses TRBV19 and TRBJ1-2; D perhaps matches TRBD1 (6 bases). Germline V lookup: CDR1 LNHDA, CDR2 SQIVND (reference sequence). The CDR3 has 12 residues. The sequenced CDR3 bases are TGTGCCAGTAGTATAGACAGGGGCGGC. This gives the protein CASSIDRGG. The CDR3, in full, reads CASSIDRGGYTF.

Partial CDR3 DNA: TGTGCCAGCAGCTACCCCCGACAGGGGTCGCGTAATTCACCC. Translated, it gives CASSYPRQGSRNSP. The whole CDR3 protein is CASSYPRQGSRNSPLHF. The chain has TRBV28 and TRBJ1-6; 8 bases are shared with TRBD1. The read ends 3 residues early relative to the CDR3; the germline J gene fills the gap. Germline CDR1 MDHEN, CDR2 SYDVKM. Unmatched junction bases numbered 13, after V lost 6 bases and J lost 6 bases. CDR3 length: 17 residues.

Concerning this clone: The missing CDR3 end, 3 residues past where the read stops, is filled in from the germline J gene. This rearrangement joins TRBV5-4 to TRBJ1-2; D may be TRBD1 (5 bases). The CDR3 has 15 amino acids. CDR1 is SGHNT, CDR2 YYREEE, per germline (reference sequence). This CDR3 reads CASSTGTQLIDTYTF. The CDR3 bases that were read are TGTGCCAGCAGCACCGGGACTCAGCTAATAGATACC.

Concerning this clone itself: The observed sequence ends 3 residues before the CDR3 terminus, with the missing tail filled in from the germline J gene. V and J are TRBV10-3 and TRBJ2-2; 14 nucleotides align to TRBD2. CDR1 and CDR2 from the germline V gene are ENHRY and SYGVKD. J gave up 1 base and V 6 bases, and 10 bases lay outside the gene matches. The CDR3 is made up of 19 amino acids. The CDR3 region is CAIRGNGLAGGRNTGELFF. The covered CDR3 bases are TGTGCCATCAGGGGGAATGGACTAGCGGGGGGACGGAACACCGGGGAG.

Details on this clone: The CDR3 is cut off 3 residues early in the read; its end comes from the germline J gene. The chain uses TRBV7-6 and TRBJ1-1; 7 bases match TRBD1. V was pared by 4 bases and J by 3 bases, with 8 bases of the junction left unmatched. CDR3 length: 15 residues. Per germline, CDR1 SGHVS and CDR2 FNYEAQ. CDR3 DNA, as far as it was read: TGTGCCAGCAGCTCCGGACAGGTAGGGGACACTGAA. It encodes CASSSGQVGDTE. The whole CDR3 is CASSSGQVGDTEAFF. The entire variable domain, with the rest obtained from reference TRBV7-6 and TRBJ1-1, is as follows: GAGVSQSPRYKVTKRGQDVALRCDPISGHVSLYWYRQALGQGPEFLTYFNYEAQQDKSGLPNDRFSAERPEGSISTLTIQRTEQRDSAMYRCASSSGQVGDTEAFFGQGTRLTVV.

The sequenced part of the CDR3 DNA is TGTGCCAGCTCACCACCGGGGCAGGGGTTAACAGATACG. This encodes CASSPPGQGLTDT. The CDR3 as a whole reads CASSPPGQGLTDTQYF. J is TRBJ2-3 and V is TRBV18; D perhaps matches TRBD1 (6 bases). The read halts 3 residues ahead of the CDR3 end, with the missing end drawn from the germline J gene. The CDR3 runs 16 residues. The germline gives CDR1 KGHSH, CDR2 LQKENI. Trimming took off 0 bases at V and 3 bases at J, with 13 bases between the two ends. Variable domain in full (rest from reference TRBV18 and TRBJ2-3): NAGVMQNPRHLVRRRGQEARLRCSPMKGHSHVYWYRQLPEEGLKFMVYLQKENIIDESGMPKERFSAEFPKEGPSILRIQQVVRGDSAAYFCASSPPGQGLTDTQYFGPGTRLTVL.

As concerns this clone: The missing CDR3 end, 3 residues past where the read stops, is filled in from the germline J gene. The chain links TRBV7-9 to TRBJ2-2; a possible D gene is TRBD2 (5 bases). This CDR3 is 15 amino acids long. Germline CDR1 and CDR2: SEHNR and FQNEAQ (reference sequence). Partial CDR3 DNA: TGTGCCAGCAGCTTAGCCGCGGGTCAAGGGTCACCG. Encoded protein: CASSLAAGQGSP. The entire CDR3 protein is CASSLAAGQGSPLFF.

For this clone: The sequence runs out 3 residues before the end of the CDR3; the remainder is reconstructed from the germline J gene. This chain joins TRBV9 and TRBJ2-1; 9 positions match TRBD2. The CDR3 runs to 16 residues. J was trimmed by 4 bases and V by 0 bases; bases with no gene match: 5. The germline gives CDR1 SGDLS, CDR2 YYNGEE. This CDR3 reads CASSVEPSGGYNEQFF. The DNA read from the CDR3 is TGTGCCAGCAGCGTAGAACCCAGCGGGGGGTACAATGAG.